The 13 T cell receptor beta chains below were found in one sample sequenced in a study of T cell responses to AZD1222 COVID-19 vaccine. Only in-frame clones appear in the TCRdb table, and some are missing; sequencing was by immunoSEQ multiplex PCR. The sample lists roughly 99,000 clones, around 92% occurring once. The source material was peripheral blood, sampled 28 days after the second AZD1222 dose. These receptors were taken from an adult who received the AZD1222 COVID-19 vaccine.

V usage is TRBV7-2 and J usage is TRBJ2-2; 9 positions agree with TRBD2. Germline V gene lookup returns CDR1 SGHTA and CDR2 FQGNSA. The CDR3 spans 15 residues. Germline trimming cut 6 bases from V and 1 base from J; bases unmatched to any gene: 3. DNA for the CDR3: TGTGCCAGCAGTCAACTAGCGGGGAACACCGGGGAGCTGTTTTTT. This codes for CASSQLAGNTGELFF.

This clone was observed a single time. V gene TRBV5-1 combines with J gene TRBJ1-1, with D hard to call. The CDR3 contains 14 residues. With 0 bases removed from V and 5 bases from J, the gap between germline ends came to 11 bases. CDR1 SGHRS and CDR2 YFSETQ come from the germline V gene. The DNA of the CDR3 is TGCGCCAGCAGCTTGGCCCGAGGTGGGACTGAAGCTTTCTTT. Translation gives CASSLARGGTEAFF.

This clone was observed once. This chain connects TRBV3-1 (or the pseudogene TRBV3-2) to TRBJ2-1; the D is unclear. The V and J ends lost 2 bases and 1 base respectively, with 6 bases between them. Germline V lookup: CDR1 LGHDT, CDR2 YNNKEL (reference sequence). There are 14 residues in the CDR3. CDR3 amino acids: CASSQKGSYNEQFF. The CDR3 nucleotides read TGTGCCAGCAGCCAAAAGGGATCCTACAATGAGCAGTTCTTC.

The genes are TRBV11-3 and TRBJ2-3; 7 nucleotides agree with TRBD1. V was clipped by 5 bases and J by 3 bases; unmatched bases: 8. The CDR3 has 15 residues. The germline V gene encodes CDR1 SGHNT and CDR2 YENEEA. For the CDR3, the DNA is TGTGCCAGCAGCAAAAGGGGGCAGGGAACAGATACGCAGTATTTT. Translated: CASSKRGQGTDTQYF.

The CDR3 protein is CSVRKVDSGNTIYF. The CDR3 bases are TGCAGCGTTCGGAAGGTGGATTCTGGAAACACCATATATTTT. The V call is TRBV29-1, the J call TRBJ1-3; D is ambiguous. V lost 5 bases, J lost 1 base, and 12 bases lay in between. This CDR3 has 14 residues. From germline, CDR1 is SQVTM and CDR2 ANQGSEA. The full variable domain, with the rest looked up from reference TRBV29-1 and TRBJ1-3, is SAVISQKPSRDICQRGTSLTIQCQVDSQVTMMFWYRQQPGQSLTLIATANQGSEATYESGFVIDKFPISRPNLTFSTLTVSNMSPEDSSIYLCSVRKVDSGNTIYFGEGSWLTVV.

This chain links TRBV18 with TRBJ2-3; possibly TRBD1 for D (5 bases). V was pared by 2 bases and J by 5 bases, with 14 bases between. Per the germline V gene, CDR1 is KGHSH and CDR2 is LQKENI. The CDR3 sequence is 15 residues long. CDR3 sequence: CASSPLPGLIDTQYF. The CDR3 DNA reads TGTGCCAGCTCACCATTGCCAGGGTTAATAGATACGCAGTATTTT.

This sequence joins TRBV27 and TRBJ1-6; TRBD1 aligns across 7 bases. The germline gives CDR1 MNHEY, CDR2 SMNVEV (reference sequence). Unmatched junction bases numbered 7, after V lost 6 bases and J lost 5 bases. This CDR3 spans 15 amino acids. In DNA, the CDR3 is TGTGCCAGCAGGGTGGGGCAGGGGGATAATTCACCCCTCCACTTT. Translation: CASRVGQGDNSPLHF.

The chain recombines TRBV6-5 with TRBJ1-3; maybe TRBD1 (5 bases). The germline V gene encodes CDR1 MNHEY and CDR2 SVGAGI. The CDR3 loop spans 14 amino acids. The V end lost 0 bases, the J end lost 4 bases, and 7 bases lay between the germline ends. CDR3 in DNA: TGTGCCAGCAGTTACTCCCGGGGCGGAAACACCATATATTTT. It translates to CASSYSRGGNTIYF.

The V gene is TRBV15, the J gene TRBJ2-1, with TRBD2 matching 9 bases. Germline loops: CDR1 LNHNV, CDR2 YYDKDF (reference sequence). V was pared by 5 bases and J by 3 bases, with 11 bases of the junction left unmatched. There are 17 residues in the CDR3. DNA for the CDR3: TGTGCCACCAGCGGGTTCTCGCGGGAGGGCAACTACAATGAGCAGTTCTTC. Translated, it gives CATSGFSREGNYNEQFF.

The chain carries TRBV4-2 and TRBJ1-1; TRBD1 aligns across 8 bases. This CDR3 has 17 residues. CDR1 is LGHNA and CDR2 is YNFKEQ in the germline V gene. V lost 3 bases and J lost 4; bases outside the gene matches: 13. The chain's CDR3 is CASSQGVLQGGTTEAFF. The CDR3 bases are TGTGCCAGCAGCCAGGGGGTACTACAGGGGGGTACCACTGAAGCTTTCTTT.

V gene TRBV7-9 combines with J gene TRBJ1-5; TRBD1 might be the D (6 bases). The germline V gene encodes CDR1 SEHNR and CDR2 FQNEAQ (reference sequence). V was cut by 10 bases and J by 1 base, with 11 bases left in between. The CDR3 extends over 13 amino acids. The CDR3 DNA reads TGTGCCACCACAGGGCCCAGCAATCAGCCCCAGCATTTT. Translated: CATTGPSNQPQHF. Together with reference TRBV7-9 and TRBJ1-5, the CDR3 gives the full variable domain: DTGVSQNPRHKITKRGQNVTFRCDPISEHNRLYWYRQTLGQGPEFLTYFQNEAQLEKSRLLSDRFSAERPKGSFSTLEIQRTEQGDSAMYLCATTGPSNQPQHFGDGTRLSIL.

This clone was detected only once. The chain has TRBV6-5 and TRBJ1-4; D gene unclear. Germline V gene sequence: CDR1 MNHEY, CDR2 SVGAGI. The CDR3 length is 16 residues. The V end lost 2 bases, the J end lost 5 bases, and 15 bases lay between the germline ends. The DNA for the CDR3 is TGTGCCAGCAGTTACGTAAGGAGTAAGGGCAATGAAAAACTGTTTTTT. This codes for CASSYVRSKGNEKLFF.

This clone has more than one count but fewer than ten. The chain carries TRBV5-1 and TRBJ1-4, with 7 bases identical to TRBD1. J lost 5 bases, V lost 0 bases, and 4 bases had no gene match. The V gene's germline CDR1 is SGHRS and CDR2 YFSETQ. The CDR3 is 15 residues long. CDR3 in DNA: TGCGCCAGCAGCTTGGCGGGACAGAAGAATGAAAAACTGTTTTTT. As protein: CASSLAGQKNEKLFF.